This T cell receptor beta chain emerged from a study of cytotoxic CD8 clonotypes in ibrutinib-treated CLL. About the study: Patients: over 9 relapsed/refractory, approximately 14 treatment-naive, fewer than 18 IGHV unmutated.

Method: immunoSEQ multiplex PCR; TCRdb's copy keeps in-frame clones and lacks some. The repertoire has hundreds of thousands of clones, approximately 67% of them found once; the top ten carry roughly 6.3%. Findings of the study overall: Clonality measured at baseline exceeded age-matched healthy donors, tracking circulating CD8+ T-cell counts.

On this clone itself: Its target is not known.

Germline CDR1 reads MNHEY; CDR2 reads SMNVEV (reference sequence). The CDR3 loop spans 15 amino acids. V shed 0 bases and J shed 1 base, with 9 bases lying between them. The rearrangement uses TRBV27 and TRBJ2-5; D is ambiguous. The specimen was PBMCs, collected after 36 months of ibrutinib treatment. The clonotype comes from a human donor with chronic lymphocytic leukemia. The CDR3 region is CASSLSIRSQETQYF. The DNA of the CDR3 is TGTGCCAGCAGTTTATCGATACGGAGCCAAGAGACCCAGTACTTC.